This T cell receptor beta chain was sequenced during a study of cytomegalovirus exposure and HLA in healthy donors. In the study overall: In an early release, HLA-typed donors contributed about 80 million unique TCR sequences.

Germline V CDR1 and CDR2: LNHDA, SQIVND (reference sequence). V lost 5 bases, J lost 3 bases, and 6 bases stayed unmatched. The CDR3 has 14 residues. The PCR employed 60 Vbeta primers together with 13 Jbeta primers. Generated by immunoSEQ multiplex PCR, the TCRdb table keeps only in-frame clones and is missing some. In the table there are under 150,000 clones, around 10% of which are singletons. Findings and caveats of the study: The later analysis indicated that the majority of CMV-associated TCR beta chains appeared HLA-restricted.

About this clone itself: Antigen specificity is unknown.

This TCR derives from a man younger than 45 in good health and CMV-seronegative. The chain has TRBV19 and TRBJ2-7; TRBD1 aligns across 8 bases. Sequencing was done on a sample of PBMCs. The CDR3 bases are TGTGCCAGTAGTGTTACAGGGGGGAGCTACGAGCAGTACTTC. Residues: CASSVTGGSYEQYF.